The clone carrying this TCR beta chain was seen only a few times. Its antigen is unknown. The CDR3 totals 14 residues. The V and J ends lost 5 bases and 2 bases respectively, with 10 bases between them. Germline CDR1 is MDHEN and CDR2 is SYDVKM. The data originate from a study of T cells in Graves' hyperthyroidism and ophthalmopathy. General study results and limits: Within blood appeared most thyroid clonotypes that had expanded above 0.001.

RNA transcripts provided the source from which TCR beta CDR3 regions were amplified. During a first-round RT-PCR of the TCR CDR3, the HTBI primer set was used. TCRdb analysed the multiplex PCR reads with MiXCR anew, one entry per CDR3 protein. The table shows roughly 300,000 distinct CDR3 sequences, with 20% to 30% occurring only once. The chain carries TRBV28 and TRBJ1-5; D is possibly TRBD1 (5 bases). The clonotype originates from a man in his forties with Graves' hyperthyroidism that later progressed to Graves' ophthalmopathy. Sequencing input: blood. The CDR3 here is CASSKQVGNQPQHF. The CDR3 DNA reads TGTGCCAGCAGTAAACAGGTGGGCAATCAGCCCCAGCATTTT.